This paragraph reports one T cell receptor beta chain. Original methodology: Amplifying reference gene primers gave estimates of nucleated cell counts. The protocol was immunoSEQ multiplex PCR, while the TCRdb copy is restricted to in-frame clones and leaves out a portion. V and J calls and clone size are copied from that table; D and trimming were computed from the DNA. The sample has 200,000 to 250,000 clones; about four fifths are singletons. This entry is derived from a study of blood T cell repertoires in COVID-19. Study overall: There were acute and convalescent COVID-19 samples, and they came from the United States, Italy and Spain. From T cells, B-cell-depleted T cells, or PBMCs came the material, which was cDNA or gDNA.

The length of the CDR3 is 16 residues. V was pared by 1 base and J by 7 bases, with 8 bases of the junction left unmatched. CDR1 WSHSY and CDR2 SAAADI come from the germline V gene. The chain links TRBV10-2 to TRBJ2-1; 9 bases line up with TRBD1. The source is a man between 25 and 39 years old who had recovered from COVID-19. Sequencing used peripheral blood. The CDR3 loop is CASSELGTGFRNEQFF. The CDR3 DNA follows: TGCGCCAGCAGTGAGTTAGGGACAGGGTTTCGGAATGAGCAGTTCTTC.